Following are 19 T cell receptor beta chains from one sample sequenced in a study of blood T cell repertoires in COVID-19. Produced via immunoSEQ multiplex PCR; TCRdb's table is partial and in-frame only. The sample gives under 350,000 clones, 70% to 90% of which show up once; approximately 4% is in the top ten. The source material was peripheral blood. The receptors here all came from a man aged 18 to 29 with active or convalescent COVID-19.

This clone was observed a single time. This sequence joins TRBV3-1 (or the pseudogene TRBV3-2) and TRBJ1-2, with a weak D call TRBD1 (5 bases). CDR1 and CDR2 from the germline V gene are LGHDT and YNNKEL (reference sequence). The CDR3 totals 15 residues. The germline V and J ends were trimmed by 0 bases and 4 bases, with 12 bases remaining between them. The CDR3 DNA sequence: TGTGCCAGCAGCCAAGATAGGGGCCAGAGCTATGGCTACACCTTC. Amino acid sequence: CASSQDRGQSYGYTF.

The V call is TRBV7-6, the J call TRBJ2-5; D may be TRBD1 (5 bases). Germline lookup yields CDR1 SGHVS and CDR2 FNYEAQ. Trimming took 5 bases from V and 4 from J, leaving 11 bases between them. This CDR3 has 13 residues. The CDR3 region is CASSAETVETQYF. CDR3 nucleotide sequence: TGTGCCAGCAGCGCGGAGACAGTAGAGACCCAGTACTTC.

The chain has TRBV19 and TRBJ2-4; 7 nucleotides line up with TRBD1. The V segment lost 5 bases and the J segment 11 bases; nucleotides outside the gene matches: 9. The CDR3 runs to 13 residues. Germline V gene lookup returns CDR1 LNHDA and CDR2 SQIVND (reference sequence). CDR3 nucleotides: TGTGCCAGTAGTCCCGGGACAGCTGATCTTCAGTACTTC. Its protein product is CASSPGTADLQYF.

The chain couples TRBV2 to TRBJ2-5; TRBD1 matches at 8 bases. The CDR3 sequence is 13 residues long. The germline V gene has CDR1 SNHLY and CDR2 FYNNEI. V was clipped by 5 bases and J by 4 bases; unmatched bases: 3. The CDR3 loop is CASSTDRGETQYF. CDR3 bases: TGTGCCAGCAGTACCGACAGGGGAGAGACCCAGTACTTC.

This chain links TRBV27 with TRBJ1-2, with 7 bases fitting TRBD1. The V gene's germline CDR1 is MNHEY and CDR2 SMNVEV (reference sequence). CDR3 length equals 14 residues. V lost 5 bases and J lost 4; bases outside the gene matches: 7. The CDR3 DNA sequence: TGTGCCAGCAGTCCCAGACAGGGATCCTATGGCTACACCTTC. It encodes CASSPRQGSYGYTF.

In this sample, this clone turned up once. The chain links TRBV7-2 to TRBJ2-7, with a possible D match to TRBD2 (6 bases). This CDR3 comprises 15 residues. V lost 3 bases to trimming and J lost 3 bases, with 15 bases between them. CDR1 SGHTA and CDR2 FQGNSA come from the germline V gene. CDR3 sequence (DNA): TGTGCCAGCAGCTTTTTGTTGGCGGGAAACTACGAGCAGTACTTC. The encoded protein is CASSFLLAGNYEQYF.

The chain couples TRBV2 to TRBJ1-5, with unresolved D. The CDR3 has 13 amino acids. CDR1 and CDR2 (germline): SNHLY, FYNNEI. Trimming removed 5 bases at V and 5 bases at J, with 10 bases between. The CDR3 here is CASSRTSDQPQHF. The CDR3 region has the DNA TGTGCCAGCAGTCGAACTAGTGATCAGCCCCAGCATTTT.

This clone appeared a single time. The chain combines TRBV19 with TRBJ2-2, with TRBD1 matching over 7 bases. This CDR3 spans 15 amino acids. Germline V gene sequence: CDR1 LNHDA, CDR2 SQIVND (reference sequence). V trimming: 3 bases; J trimming: 1 base; junction bases outside the gene matches: 2. CDR3 protein: CASSIGTVNTGELFF. CDR3 in DNA: TGTGCCAGTAGTATCGGGACAGTGAACACCGGGGAGCTGTTTTTT.

The V call is TRBV5-1, the J call TRBJ2-5; D is undetermined. Germline CDR1 is SGHRS and CDR2 is YFSETQ. V lost 5 bases and J lost 5, with 16 bases in between. The CDR3 spans 14 residues. The CDR3 loop reads CASRMAPGVETQYF. The CDR3 DNA is TGCGCCAGCAGGATGGCACCGGGTGTGGAGACCCAGTACTTC.

This chain uses TRBV18 with TRBJ1-4; perhaps TRBD1 as D (5 bases). Trimming shortened V by 3 bases and J by 4 bases, and 6 bases separated the two germline ends. Germline-derived CDR1 and CDR2 are KGHSH and LQKENI. CDR3 length: 13 residues. The CDR3 DNA reads as TGTGCCAGCTCACCGGGGCTTAATGAAAAACTGTTTTTT. It codes for CASSPGLNEKLFF.

Concerning this clone: The same CDR3 can be traced to other DNA sequences in this sample. V usage is TRBV11-2 and J usage is TRBJ2-1; TRBD2 matches at 11 bases. The CDR3 covers 15 residues. CDR1 and CDR2 from the germline V gene are SGHAT and FQNNGV. After removal of 2 bases from V and 4 bases from J, the junction contained 1 base not matched to a gene. The CDR3 here is CASSLTSGGYNEQFF. DNA for the CDR3: TGTGCCAGCAGCTTAACTAGCGGGGGTTACAATGAGCAGTTCTTC. Drawing the rest from reference TRBV11-2 and TRBJ2-1, the complete variable domain is EAGVAQSPRYKIIEKRQSVAFWCNPISGHATLYWYQQILGQGPKLLIQFQNNGVVDDSQLPKDRFSAERLKGVDSTLKIQPAKLEDSAVYLCASSLTSGGYNEQFFGPGTRLTVL.

The V gene is TRBV5-4, the J gene TRBJ1-4; tentative D call: TRBD1 (5 bases). This CDR3 has 16 amino acids. Between the trimmed V and J ends, which lost 0 bases and 8 bases, there was a span of 17 bases. Germline CDR1 is SGHNT and CDR2 is YYREEE (reference sequence). The CDR3 DNA reads as TGTGCCAGCAGCTTGGCCATGGGGGGGACGCGAGAAAAACTGTTTTTT. Protein sequence: CASSLAMGGTREKLFF.

The chain has TRBV19 and TRBJ2-7; weak D call: TRBD2 (5 bases). Looked up from germline, CDR1 is LNHDA and CDR2 is SQIVND (reference sequence). The ends were cut back, 4 bases at V and 1 base at J, with 11 bases in the middle. The CDR3 has 14 amino acids. DNA for the CDR3: TGTGCCAGTAGTACCCGACCGGGATCCTACGAGCAGTACTTC. This codes for CASSTRPGSYEQYF.

This chain uses TRBV4-2 with TRBJ2-7; D is unclear. V dropped 0 bases and J dropped 0 bases, with 9 bases sitting between them. The CDR3 spans 15 residues. Germline assignment: CDR1 LGHNA and CDR2 YNFKEQ. In nucleotides, the CDR3 is TGTGCCAGCAGCCAAGAATCTCCCAGCTCCTACGAGCAGTACTTC. Protein: CASSQESPSSYEQYF.

A single count supports this clone. The chain carries TRBV6-5 and TRBJ2-7; 9 bases match TRBD1. This CDR3 is 12 amino acids long. CDR1 MNHEY and CDR2 SVGAGI come from the germline V gene. V shed 7 bases and J 7 bases; nucleotides not matched to a gene: 5. CDR3 residues: CASTGDREEQYF. The CDR3 nucleotides are TGTGCCAGCACCGGGGACAGGGAAGAGCAGTACTTC.

The CDR3 sequence is CAISESPLEAYGYTF. The CDR3 DNA reads as TGTGCCATCAGTGAGTCCCCGCTCGAGGCCTATGGCTACACCTTC. V and J are TRBV10-3 and TRBJ1-2; D is ambiguous. Germline CDR1 and CDR2: ENHRY and SYGVKD. This CDR3 region has 15 residues. Deletions cut 0 bases from V and 4 bases from J, with 12 bases between.

The chain has TRBV5-1 and TRBJ1-4; 9 positions agree with TRBD1. V was pared by 0 bases and J by 6 bases, with 9 bases of the junction left unmatched. Germline loops: CDR1 SGHRS, CDR2 YFSETQ. CDR3 length: 17 amino acids. This CDR3 reads CASSLGGQGLRYEKLFF. CDR3 coding DNA: TGCGCCAGCAGCTTGGGTGGACAGGGGTTGAGGTATGAAAAACTGTTTTTT.

This sequence joins TRBV28 and TRBJ2-1, with 7 bases lining up with TRBD1. With 4 bases clipped from V and 15 bases from J, the junction kept 9 bases outside the gene matches. Per germline, CDR1 MDHEN and CDR2 SYDVKM. This CDR3 spans 12 amino acids. This CDR3 reads CASSSGRQGPFF. In DNA form, the CDR3 reads TGTGCCAGCAGTTCTGGCCGACAGGGTCCGTTCTTC.

This chain connects TRBV2 to TRBJ1-3; D unresolved. Germline V gene lookup returns CDR1 SNHLY and CDR2 FYNNEI. The CDR3 runs 11 residues. V lost 6 bases to trimming and J lost 9 bases, with 9 bases between them. CDR3 protein: CASRTEVTIYF. The CDR3 DNA reads TGTGCCAGCAGGACTGAGGTCACCATATATTTT.